The source of this T cell receptor beta chain is a study of naive and memory T cell subsets. The study, taken as a whole, reports: There was no ground truth to check naive and memory subset results. A few larger clonotypes appeared in naive repertoires, especially CD8, possibly memory cells re-expressing CD45RA.

An equimolar mix of two oligonucleotides served as the beta constant-region primer for TRBC1 and TRBC2. The ligated cDNA underwent four PCR rounds using SP2 and nested alpha and beta constant-region primers. A 12-nucleotide UMI and the SP2 primer were added to the cDNA 3' end by oligonucleotide ligation. TCRdb re-called the UMI-ligation and nested PCR reads through MiXCR, storing one row per CDR3 protein. The sample yields under 150,000 distinct CDR3 sequences, about 20% seen once. CMV status came from CD4+ T cell IFNgamma after overnight CMV lysate stimulation of fresh PBMCs. Sequential positive selection took CD4 T cells first, then CD8 T cells. CDR1 and CDR2 (germline): SQVTM, ANQGSEA. This CDR3 spans 12 amino acids. V dropped 0 bases and J dropped 4 bases, with 6 bases sitting between them. This clonotype was seen repeatedly, ten times or more. The antigen remains undetermined.

The sequence derives from a human donor in good health. The material sequenced was naive CD8+ T cells from blood. J is TRBJ1-2 and V is TRBV29-1; unclear D gene. The CDR3 sequence is CSVEDYLYGYTF. The DNA for the CDR3 is TGCAGCGTTGAAGATTACCTCTATGGCTACACCTTC.